This T cell receptor (beta chain) was identified in a study of blood T cell repertoires in COVID-19. The overall study: From the United States, Italy and Spain came samples of acute and convalescent COVID-19. PBMCs, B-cell-depleted T cells, or T cells were the source of the cDNA or gDNA that made up the material.

This clone was observed once. Study processing details: Amplified reference gene primers provided the basis for estimating nucleated cell counts. Sequencing used immunoSEQ multiplex PCR; TCRdb keeps in-frame clones, though not all of them. V and J calls plus clone size are reproduced from that table; the DNA served to infer D and trimming. This table has hundreds of thousands of clones, roughly 90% appearing once. This CDR3 has 16 amino acids. J lost 3 bases, V lost 5 bases, and 8 bases had no gene match. From germline, CDR1 is SGDLS and CDR2 YYNGEE. Seattle patients were enrolled during active infection and followed longitudinally.

Input material: peripheral blood. The receptor comes from a woman aged 40 to 55 with COVID-19, enrolled during active disease. The chain couples TRBV9 to TRBJ1-6, with 7 bases that match TRBD1. The chain's CDR3 is CASSQQGGVYNSPLHF. For the CDR3, the DNA is TGTGCCAGCAGTCAACAAGGGGGCGTCTATAATTCACCCCTCCACTTT.